These 17 T cell receptor beta chains were sequenced from one sample in a study of blood T cell repertoires in COVID-19. Assay: immunoSEQ multiplex PCR; the TCRdb copy retains only in-frame clones and omits some. The sample contains some 240,000 clones, 75% to 90% of which appear only once. Source material: peripheral blood. The receptors were sampled from a man between 60 and 75 years old who had recovered from COVID-19.

V is TRBV25-1 and J is TRBJ1-6, with D tentatively TRBD1 (6 bases). The CDR3 consists of 16 residues. CDR1 and CDR2 (germline): MGHDK, SYGVNS. V was shortened by 3 bases and J by 4 bases, with 13 bases between the two germline ends. The CDR3 region is CASSERQEDYNSPLHF. Here the CDR3 DNA reads TGTGCCAGCAGTGAGAGACAGGAGGATTATAATTCACCCCTCCACTTT.

The V and J genes are TRBV21-1 and TRBJ2-3; the table names TRBD2, a call not compared with the DNA. TRBV21-1 is listed as a pseudogene. The CDR3 has 17 amino acids. The CDR3 spells CASSKGASGARRNTQYF. CDR3 sequence (DNA): TGTGCCAGCAGCAAAGGGGCTAGCGGGGCCCGACGGAATACGCAGTATTTT.

The chain is built from TRBV5-1 and TRBJ2-1; TRBD2 matches 14 bases. This CDR3 is 15 amino acids long. With 4 bases clipped from V and 7 bases from J, the junction kept 4 bases outside the gene matches. Germline CDR1 SGHRS, CDR2 YFSETQ. The CDR3 bases are TGCGCCAGCAGCGAGGGACTAGCGGGGGTTAATGAGCAGTTCTTC. Protein sequence: CASSEGLAGVNEQFF.

This clone was seen only once. This chain joins TRBV5-3 and TRBJ2-7; maybe TRBD1 (6 bases). TRBV5-3 is treated as an ORF (open reading frame) with a function not yet certain. Deletions cut 4 bases from V and 1 base from J, with 12 bases between. The CDR3 runs to 14 residues. In DNA form, the CDR3 reads TGTGCCAGAAGCCTGATCGACAGGTCCTACGAGCAGTACGTC. It codes for CARSLIDRSYEQYV.

This clone has a single count. The chain employs TRBV6-4 and TRBJ2-6; D call uncertain. The V and J ends lost 5 bases and 2 bases respectively, with 7 bases between them. Per the germline V gene, CDR1 is MRHNA and CDR2 is SNTAGT. CDR3 length: 14 amino acids. The DNA of the CDR3 is TGTGCCAGCAGTCGACTCCCTGGGGCCAACGTCCTGACTTTC. Encoded protein: CASSRLPGANVLTF.

This clone was seen just once. The chain is built from TRBV18 and TRBJ2-7, with TRBD1 identical over 9 bases. The germline V gene has CDR1 KGHSH and CDR2 LQKENI. The CDR3 has 15 residues. Trimming at V came to 2 bases and at J to 7 bases, leaving 9 bases not matched to a gene. CDR3 sequence (DNA): TGTGCCAGCTCACCAAAAACAGGGGGCTCGGGGGAGCAGTACTTC. The encoded protein is CASSPKTGGSGEQYF.

The CDR3 coding sequence is TGTGCCAGCAGCCGAGACAGGGGGCTGAGTCAGCCCCAGCATTTT. Protein: CASSRDRGLSQPQHF. The rearrangement joins TRBV5-6 to TRBJ1-5; 10 bases are a match to TRBD1. Looked up from germline, CDR1 is SGHDT and CDR2 is YYEEEE. The CDR3 loop spans 15 amino acids. After removal of 4 bases from V and 6 bases from J, the junction contained 7 bases not matched to a gene.

This chain connects TRBV25-1 to TRBJ1-3; possibly TRBD1 for D (5 bases). The CDR3 runs 15 residues. From germline, CDR1 is MGHDK and CDR2 SYGVNS. With 1 base removed from V and 0 bases from J, the gap between germline ends came to 7 bases. The CDR3 here is CASSESGHSGNTIYF. CDR3 bases: TGTGCCAGCAGTGAATCTGGACACTCTGGAAACACCATATATTTT.

The rearrangement uses TRBV4-1 and TRBJ1-6; TRBD1 agrees at 7 bases. CDR1 and CDR2 from the germline V gene are MGHRA and YSYEKL. V shed 3 bases, J shed 7 bases, and the junction held 6 bases outside the gene matches. The length of the CDR3 is 15 residues. DNA of the CDR3: TGCGCCAGCAGCCACGGGACAGTCTGGAATTCACCCCTCCACTTT. This translates into CASSHGTVWNSPLHF.

The J gene is TRBJ1-2, the V gene TRBV10-2; 11 nucleotides agree with TRBD1. The germline CDR1 and CDR2 sequences are WSHSY and SAAADI. The J segment lost 8 bases and the V segment lost 4 bases, leaving 6 bases of the junction unmatched. The CDR3 covers 14 residues. CDR3: CASSGAGQGEGYTF. The CDR3 DNA reads as TGCGCCAGCAGTGGGGCGGGACAGGGGGAAGGCTACACCTTC.

This rearrangement joins TRBV7-9 to TRBJ1-4; D gene ambiguous. Germline-derived CDR1 and CDR2 are SEHNR and FQNEAQ (reference sequence). The CDR3 sequence is 15 residues long. The ends were cut back, 3 bases at V and 0 bases at J, with 8 bases in the middle. CDR3 amino acids: CASSFSEATNEKLFF. The CDR3 bases are TGTGCCAGCAGCTTCTCAGAGGCAACTAATGAAAAACTGTTTTTT.

This rearrangement joins TRBV9 to TRBJ2-3; 9 positions match TRBD2. The germline V gene has CDR1 SGDLS and CDR2 YYNGEE. The CDR3 is 16 residues long. V lost 3 bases to trimming and J lost 1 base; unmatched junction nucleotides: 6. DNA for the CDR3: TGTGCCAGCAGCGAGTTTAGCGGGGGTGGCACAGATACGCAGTATTTT. Protein product: CASSEFSGGGTDTQYF. Full variable domain (rest looked up from reference TRBV9 and TRBJ2-3): DSGVTQTPKHLITATGQRVTLRCSPRSGDLSVYWYQQSLDQGLQFLIQYYNGEERAKGNILERFSAQQFPDLHSELNLSSLELGDSALYFCASSEFSGGGTDTQYFGPGTRLTVL.

The chain uses TRBV6-5 and TRBJ2-7, with 8 bases that match TRBD1. After removal of 5 bases from V and 5 bases from J, the junction contained 8 bases not matched to a gene. There are 14 residues in the CDR3. CDR1 MNHEY and CDR2 SVGAGI come from the germline V gene. The CDR3 region is CASSRDRPLDEQYV. CDR3 in DNA: TGTGCCAGCAGTCGGGACAGGCCCTTAGACGAGCAGTACGTC.

This clone was seen just once. J is TRBJ2-7 and V is TRBV2; 7 bases match TRBD1. V shed 4 bases and J 3 bases; nucleotides not matched to a gene: 6. This CDR3 is 14 amino acids long. Germline V gives CDR1 SNHLY, CDR2 FYNNEI. CDR3 amino acids: CASSGDRDHYEQYF. Written as DNA, the CDR3 is TGTGCCAGCAGTGGTGACAGGGACCACTACGAGCAGTACTTC.

This chain links TRBV27 with TRBJ2-2; the D gene is possibly TRBD1 (7 bases). Looked up from germline, CDR1 is MNHEY and CDR2 is SMNVEV (reference sequence). Between the trimmed V and J ends, which lost 3 bases and 4 bases, there was a span of 9 bases. The CDR3 is 14 residues long. CDR3: CASSFQGGTGELFF. CDR3 nucleotides: TGTGCCAGCAGTTTTCAGGGGGGCACCGGGGAGCTGTTTTTT.

The chain carries TRBV11-2 and TRBJ1-6; 7 bases match TRBD1. Germline assignment: CDR1 SGHAT and CDR2 FQNNGV. The J segment lost 4 bases and the V segment lost 3 bases, leaving 6 bases of the junction unmatched. The CDR3 loop spans 16 amino acids. This CDR3 is CASSFSGGSYNSPLHF. Written as DNA, the CDR3 is TGTGCCAGCAGCTTCTCAGGGGGGTCGTATAATTCACCCCTCCACTTT.

The V gene is TRBV6-5, the J gene TRBJ1-2, with 9 bases fitting TRBD1. The germline CDR1 and CDR2 sequences are MNHEY and SVGAGI. There are 13 residues in the CDR3. Unmatched junction bases numbered 3, after V lost 6 bases and J lost 4 bases. The CDR3 DNA is TGTGCCAGCAGCGGACAGGGGCGCTATGGCTACACCTTC. It yields the protein CASSGQGRYGYTF.